These 19 T cell receptor beta chains share one sample of origin, sequenced in a study of T cells in Graves' hyperthyroidism and ophthalmopathy (dated by TCRdb to about 2019). Receptor amplification or capture employed multiplex PCR. Sequencing used an Illumina HiSeq 2000. The TCR beta CDR3 regions were amplified from RNA transcripts. The TCR CDR3 was subjected to a first round of RT-PCR using the HTBI primer set and the Qiagen OneStep RT-PCR kit. In TCRdb, the public reads were trimmed at Q25 with fastp and aligned with MiXCR, with productive beta chains retained. Rows are combined by CDR3 protein, so each entry shows the most common genes and DNA. The sample profile shows almost 600,000 distinct CDR3 sequences; approximately 14% of them were found once. The ten top clones hold 4.5% to 6% of the sample. The sequenced material came from blood. The receptor set was obtained from a woman aged 25-40 years with Graves' hyperthyroidism that later progressed to Graves' ophthalmopathy.

The chain carries TRBV12-3 or TRBV12-4 and TRBJ2-5, with a weak D call TRBD1 (5 bases). V lost 1 base to trimming and J lost 4 bases, with 13 bases between them. This CDR3 region has 15 residues. CDR3 DNA sequence: TGTGCCAGCAGTTTAGATAGCAGGGTTGGAGAGACCCAGTACTTC. Its translation: CASSLDSRVGETQYF.

In regard to this clonotype: A much more abundant neighbour one base away suggests this may be a read error. This chain uses TRBV3-1 with TRBJ2-7; weak D call: TRBD2 (5 bases). Germline lookup yields CDR1 LGHDT and CDR2 YNNKEL (reference sequence). The CDR3 sequence is 14 residues long. CDR3 residues: CATSLLSGGREQYF. CDR3 bases: TGTGCCACCAGCTTATTATCCGGAGGACGGGAGCAGTACTTC.

The table lists this clonotype with many counts. The chain joins TRBV24-1 to TRBJ2-2; a weak D match, TRBD2 (5 bases). The CDR3 covers 20 residues. CDR1 is KGHDR and CDR2 is SFDVKD in the germline V gene. The germline V and J ends were trimmed by 3 bases and 2 bases, with 24 bases remaining between them. CDR3 in amino acids: CATSDRVGSRTSRNTGELFF. Written as DNA, the CDR3 is TGTGCCACCAGTGATAGGGTAGGGAGCCGTACCTCCCGAAACACCGGGGAGCTGTTTTTT.

This clonotype occurred many times. V is TRBV2 and J is TRBJ2-2; 7 positions agree with TRBD2. CDR3 size: 15 residues. CDR1 is SNHLY and CDR2 is FYNNEI in the germline V gene. V shed 7 bases, J shed 6 bases, and the junction held 11 bases outside the gene matches. CDR3 residues: CASTEGRTRAGELFF. The DNA of the CDR3 is TGTGCCAGCACCGAAGGACGGACTAGGGCCGGGGAGCTGTTTTTT.

The gene calls are TRBV2 and TRBJ2-7; 9 nucleotides agree with TRBD1. The CDR3 totals 15 residues. Per the germline V gene, CDR1 is SNHLY and CDR2 is FYNNEI. Trimming at V came to 2 bases and at J to 2 bases, leaving 4 bases not matched to a gene. In nucleotides, the CDR3 is TGTGCCAGCAGTGAAAACAGGGGGCCAACCTACGAGCAGTACTTC. Protein sequence: CASSENRGPTYEQYF.

The V call is TRBV6-1, the J call TRBJ2-7; D not certain. CDR1 MNHNS and CDR2 SASEGT come from the germline V gene. Trimming cost V 7 bases and J 0 bases, with 16 bases left between them. This CDR3 has 15 residues. The CDR3: CASTPARVYSYEQYF. CDR3 bases: TGTGCCAGCACTCCGGCTAGGGTTTACTCCTACGAGCAGTACTTC.

This clonotype was seen at least ten times. V usage is TRBV28 and J usage is TRBJ2-7; possible D gene TRBD1, 5 bases. CDR1 MDHEN and CDR2 SYDVKM come from the germline V gene. This CDR3 is 13 amino acids long. V was trimmed by 2 bases and J by 2 bases, leaving 7 bases between them. The CDR3 region is CASSLRTPYEQYF. The CDR3 DNA follows: TGTGCCAGCAGTTTACGGACACCCTACGAGCAGTACTTC.

This clonotype was seen repeatedly, ten times or more. The gene calls are TRBV11-3 and TRBJ1-2, with 12 positions matching TRBD1. From germline, CDR1 is SGHNT and CDR2 YENEEA. The V gene end was trimmed by 4 bases and the J gene end by 8 bases; junction bases not matched to a gene: 5. The CDR3 loop spans 14 amino acids. The CDR3 nucleotides read TGTGCCAGCAGCTCGACGGGACAGGGGGCGGGCTACACCTTC. This gives the protein CASSSTGQGAGYTF.

A few counts support this clonotype. The genes are TRBV18 and TRBJ1-1; maybe TRBD1 (6 bases). Looked up from germline, CDR1 is KGHSH and CDR2 is LQKENI. The CDR3 extends over 14 amino acids. Trimming removed 3 bases at V and 5 bases at J, with 13 bases between. The CDR3 loop is CASSPPGARTEAFF. The DNA of the CDR3 is TGTGCCAGCTCACCTCCGGGGGCGAGGACTGAAGCTTTCTTT.

This clonotype was detected a few times. The genes are TRBV6-5 and TRBJ2-1, with TRBD2 matching 9 bases. V was pared by 4 bases and J by 4 bases, with 5 bases of the junction left unmatched. CDR1 MNHEY and CDR2 SVGAGI come from the germline V gene. CDR3 length equals 15 residues. The CDR3 DNA follows: TGTGCCAGCAGTTTTAGCGGGAGTCAGTACAATGAGCAGTTCTTC. Residues: CASSFSGSQYNEQFF.

This clonotype was counted only a few times. The gene calls are TRBV18 and TRBJ1-4, with a weak D call TRBD1 (5 bases). Germline CDR1 KGHSH, CDR2 LQKENI. This CDR3 spans 15 amino acids. Trimming stripped 0 bases from V and 7 bases from J, with 12 bases between. The CDR3 spells CASSPPQGRGEKLFF. CDR3 in DNA: TGTGCCAGCTCACCACCCCAGGGTAGGGGTGAAAAACTGTTTTTT.

This clonotype was seen more than once but under ten times. This chain connects TRBV9 to TRBJ1-3; D call uncertain. The ends were cut back, 0 bases at V and 4 bases at J, with 5 bases in the middle. Per the germline V gene, CDR1 is SGDLS and CDR2 is YYNGEE. The CDR3 covers 13 residues. CDR3 residues: CASSVVGGNTIYF. The CDR3 DNA is TGTGCCAGCAGCGTAGTCGGGGGAAACACCATATATTTT.

The rearrangement uses TRBV4-2 and TRBJ2-7; tentatively, D is TRBD2 (6 bases). Germline assignment: CDR1 LGHNA and CDR2 YNFKEQ. Trimming removed 0 bases at V and 7 bases at J, with 19 bases between. The CDR3 loop spans 16 amino acids. The CDR3 coding sequence is TGTGCCAGCAGCCAAGATAGCGTAGCGGAGGCCTGGGAGCAGTACTTC. It translates to CASSQDSVAEAWEQYF.

This clonotype was recorded at least ten times. The chain uses TRBV6-1 and TRBJ2-1; D is ambiguous. This CDR3 region has 12 residues. CDR1 and CDR2 (germline): MNHNS, SASEGT. Trimming stripped 5 bases from V and 10 bases from J, with 12 bases between. The CDR3 sequence is CASSYLAGEQFF. The CDR3 nucleotides are TGTGCCAGCAGTTATTTGGCAGGAGAGCAGTTCTTC.

V usage is TRBV14 and J usage is TRBJ1-3; the D is unclear. CDR3 length equals 12 residues. V was pared by 1 base and J by 11 bases, with 9 bases between. Germline assignment: CDR1 SGHDN and CDR2 FVKESK. The CDR3 DNA reads TGTGCCAGCAGCCAAGGGAACGGTCCCATATATTTT. This gives the protein CASSQGNGPIYF.

This clonotype was seen at least ten times. The V gene is TRBV20-1, the J gene TRBJ2-7; 7 bases match TRBD1. Germline CDR1 reads DFQATT; CDR2 reads SNEGSKA (reference sequence). Trimming cost V 0 bases and J 4 bases; bases outside gene matches: 6. The length of the CDR3 is 14 residues. CDR3 amino acids: CSAREGRGQYEQYF. DNA of the CDR3: TGCAGTGCTAGAGAGGGTAGGGGGCAATACGAGCAGTACTTC.

This clonotype was detected once. A single base separates this from a much larger clone, so it may be a read error. The chain employs TRBV5-1 and TRBJ2-1; D uncertain. The J call may not be correct, given that the DNA end is closer to TRBJ2-7. This CDR3 has 15 amino acids. Germline V CDR1 and CDR2: SGHRS, YFSETQ. DNA for the CDR3: TGCGCCAGCAGCTTGGATGGGGATGAGGCCAATGAGCAGTACTTC. Amino acids: CASSLDGDEANEQYF.

This clonotype came up many times. The chain is built from TRBV5-6 and TRBJ2-7, with no clear D. CDR1 SGHDT and CDR2 YYEEEE come from the germline V gene. This CDR3 contains 14 residues. V was shortened by 0 bases and J by 3 bases, with 10 bases between the two germline ends. CDR3 bases: TGTGCCAGCAGCTTGGGCGATAGGAGCTACGAGCAGTACTTC. The encoded protein is CASSLGDRSYEQYF. Full variable domain (rest looked up from reference TRBV5-6 and TRBJ2-7): DAGVTQSPTHLIKTRGQQVTLRCSPKSGHDTVSWYQQALGQGPQFIFQYYEEEERQRGNFPDRFSGHQFPNYSSELNVNALLLGDSALYLCASSLGDRSYEQYFGPGTRLTVT.

Notes on this clonotype: The conserved closing phenylalanine or tryptophan is absent in this CDR3, likely reflecting a read error. J is TRBJ2-2 and V is TRBV27; possibly TRBD1 or TRBD2 for D (5 bases each). CDR3 length: 14 residues. Germline-derived CDR1 and CDR2 are MNHEY and SMNVEV (reference sequence). V lost 8 bases and J lost 2, with 12 bases in between. The DNA for the CDR3 is TGTGCCAGCTCGGGACGGACCAACACCGGGGAGCTGTTTCTT. Protein sequence: CASSGRTNTGELFL.